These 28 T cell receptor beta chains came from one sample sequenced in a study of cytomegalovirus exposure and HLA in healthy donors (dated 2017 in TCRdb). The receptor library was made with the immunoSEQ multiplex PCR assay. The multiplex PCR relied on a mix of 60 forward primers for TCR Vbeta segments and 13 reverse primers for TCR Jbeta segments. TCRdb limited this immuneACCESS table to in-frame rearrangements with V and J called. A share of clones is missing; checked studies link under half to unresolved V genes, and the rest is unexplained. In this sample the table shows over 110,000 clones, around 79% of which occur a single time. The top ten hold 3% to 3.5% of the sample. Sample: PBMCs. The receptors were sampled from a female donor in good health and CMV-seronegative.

The CDR3, as DNA: TGTGCCAGCAGCTTGACAGGGACCCTTCGCGAGCAGTACTTC. It encodes CASSLTGTLREQYF. V gene TRBV7-3 combines with J gene TRBJ2-7, with 7 positions matching TRBD1. This CDR3 spans 14 amino acids. The V and J ends lost 3 bases and 6 bases, in that order; junction bases with no gene match: 8. The germline V gene has CDR1 SGHTA and CDR2 FQGTGA.

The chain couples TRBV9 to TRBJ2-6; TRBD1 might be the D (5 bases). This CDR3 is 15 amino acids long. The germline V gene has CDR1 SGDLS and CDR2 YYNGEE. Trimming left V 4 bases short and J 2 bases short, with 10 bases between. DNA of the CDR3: TGTGCCAGCAGCCAGAAGGGGACTGGGGCCAACGTCCTGACTTTC. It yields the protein CASSQKGTGANVLTF.

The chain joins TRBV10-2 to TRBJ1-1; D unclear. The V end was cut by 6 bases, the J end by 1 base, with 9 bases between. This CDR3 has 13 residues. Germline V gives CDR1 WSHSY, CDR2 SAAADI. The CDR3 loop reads CASSFNGNTEAFF. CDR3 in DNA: TGCGCCAGCAGCTTCAACGGGAACACTGAAGCTTTCTTT.

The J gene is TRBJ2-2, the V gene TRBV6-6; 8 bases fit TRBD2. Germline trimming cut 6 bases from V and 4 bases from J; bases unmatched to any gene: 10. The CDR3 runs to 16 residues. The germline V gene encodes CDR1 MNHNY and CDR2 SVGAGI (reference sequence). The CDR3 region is CASSDGGDRGTGELFF. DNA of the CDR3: TGTGCCAGCAGCGACGGGGGGGATCGGGGCACCGGGGAGCTGTTTTTT.

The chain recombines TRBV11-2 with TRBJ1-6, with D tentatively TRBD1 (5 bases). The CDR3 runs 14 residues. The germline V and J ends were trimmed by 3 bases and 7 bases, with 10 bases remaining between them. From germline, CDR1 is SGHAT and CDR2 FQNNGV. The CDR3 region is CASSFSGDNSPLHF. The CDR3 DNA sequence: TGTGCCAGCAGCTTTTCGGGGGACAATTCACCCCTCCACTTT.

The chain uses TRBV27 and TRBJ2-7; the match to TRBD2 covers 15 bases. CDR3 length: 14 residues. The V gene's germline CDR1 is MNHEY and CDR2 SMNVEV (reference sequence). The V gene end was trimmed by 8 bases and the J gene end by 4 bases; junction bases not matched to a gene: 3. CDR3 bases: TGTGCCAGCGGACTAGCGGGAGGGCCTTACGAGCAGTACTTC. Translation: CASGLAGGPYEQYF.

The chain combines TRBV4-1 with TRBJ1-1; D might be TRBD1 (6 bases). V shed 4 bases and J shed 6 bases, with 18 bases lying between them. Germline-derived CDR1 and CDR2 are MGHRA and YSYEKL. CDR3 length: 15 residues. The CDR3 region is CASSRQGGGRSEAFF. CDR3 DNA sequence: TGCGCCAGCAGCCGCCAAGGGGGGGGTCGGTCTGAAGCTTTCTTT.

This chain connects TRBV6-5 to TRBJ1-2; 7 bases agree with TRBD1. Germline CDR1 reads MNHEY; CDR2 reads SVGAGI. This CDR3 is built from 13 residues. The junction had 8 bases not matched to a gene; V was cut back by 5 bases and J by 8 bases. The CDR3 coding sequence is TGTGCCAGCAGTCCCCGGACAGGCTGCGGCTACACCTTC. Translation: CASSPRTGCGYTF.

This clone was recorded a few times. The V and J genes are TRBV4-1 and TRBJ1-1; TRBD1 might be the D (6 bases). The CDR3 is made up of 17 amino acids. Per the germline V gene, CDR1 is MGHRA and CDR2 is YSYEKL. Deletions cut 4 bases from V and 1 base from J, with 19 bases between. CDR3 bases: TGCGCCAGCAGCCGGACAGCCGGACAGTTTCAGAACACTGAAGCTTTCTTT. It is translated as CASSRTAGQFQNTEAFF.

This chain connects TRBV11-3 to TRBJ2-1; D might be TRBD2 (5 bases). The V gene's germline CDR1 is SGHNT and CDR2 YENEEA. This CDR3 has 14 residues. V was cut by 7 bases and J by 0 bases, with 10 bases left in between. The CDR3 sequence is CASKRRSSYNEQFF. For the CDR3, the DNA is TGTGCCAGCAAGCGGAGGAGCTCCTACAATGAGCAGTTCTTC.

The CDR3 loop is CATRDWAGLDYNEQFF. In DNA, the CDR3 is TGTGCCACCAGGGATTGGGCGGGACTAGACTACAATGAGCAGTTCTTC. This chain links TRBV15 with TRBJ2-1; 8 bases align to TRBD2. Germline V gene data show CDR1 as LNHNV and CDR2 as YYDKDF (reference sequence). The CDR3 covers 16 residues. Losses at the gene ends were 6 bases for V and 3 bases for J; bases not matched to a gene: 10.

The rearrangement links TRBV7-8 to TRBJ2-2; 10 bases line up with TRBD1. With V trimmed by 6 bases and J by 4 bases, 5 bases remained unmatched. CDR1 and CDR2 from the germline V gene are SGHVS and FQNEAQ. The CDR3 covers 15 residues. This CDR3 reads CASSRQGAVTGELFF. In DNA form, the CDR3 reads TGTGCCAGCAGTAGACAGGGGGCGGTCACCGGGGAGCTGTTTTTT.

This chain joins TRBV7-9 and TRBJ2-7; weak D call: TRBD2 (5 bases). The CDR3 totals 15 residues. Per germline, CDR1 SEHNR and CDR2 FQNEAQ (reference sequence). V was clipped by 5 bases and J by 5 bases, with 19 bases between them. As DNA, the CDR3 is TGTGCCAGCAGCCCGGGGAGTGCGTCGACCGACGAGCAGTACTTC. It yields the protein CASSPGSASTDEQYF.

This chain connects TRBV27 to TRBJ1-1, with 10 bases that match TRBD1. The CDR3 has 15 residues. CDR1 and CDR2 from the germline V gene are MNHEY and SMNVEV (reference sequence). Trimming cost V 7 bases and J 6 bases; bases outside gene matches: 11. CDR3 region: CASNPLGQGRAEAFF. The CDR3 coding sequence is TGTGCCAGCAACCCCTTGGGACAGGGGAGGGCTGAAGCTTTCTTT.

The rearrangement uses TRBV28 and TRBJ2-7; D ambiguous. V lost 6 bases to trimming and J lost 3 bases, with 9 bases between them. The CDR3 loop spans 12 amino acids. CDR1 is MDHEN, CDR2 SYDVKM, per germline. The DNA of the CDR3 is TGTGCCAGCAGATCCGACAACTACGAGCAGTACTTC. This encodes CASRSDNYEQYF.

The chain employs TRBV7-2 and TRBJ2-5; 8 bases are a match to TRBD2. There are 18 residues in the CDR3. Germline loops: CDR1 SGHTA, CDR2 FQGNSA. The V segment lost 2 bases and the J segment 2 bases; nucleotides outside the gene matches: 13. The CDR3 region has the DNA TGTGCCAGCAGCTTAAGGGGGGGGGCTAGCGGGCTGCAAGAGACCCAGTACTTC. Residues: CASSLRGGASGLQETQYF.

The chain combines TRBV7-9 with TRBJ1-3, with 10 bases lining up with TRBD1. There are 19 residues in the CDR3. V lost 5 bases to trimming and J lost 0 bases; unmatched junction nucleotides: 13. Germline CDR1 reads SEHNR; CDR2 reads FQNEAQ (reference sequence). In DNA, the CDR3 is TGTGCCAGCAGCCCGGGACAGGGGAGGGGGACGTACTCTGGAAACACCATATATTTT. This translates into CASSPGQGRGTYSGNTIYF.

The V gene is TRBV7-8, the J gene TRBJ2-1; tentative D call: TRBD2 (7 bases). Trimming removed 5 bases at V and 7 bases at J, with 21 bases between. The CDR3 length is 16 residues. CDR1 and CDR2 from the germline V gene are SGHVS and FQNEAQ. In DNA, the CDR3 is TGTGCCAGCAGCCCAAGGGGGGGGTTCAGGGATAATGAGCAGTTCTTC. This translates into CASSPRGGFRDNEQFF.

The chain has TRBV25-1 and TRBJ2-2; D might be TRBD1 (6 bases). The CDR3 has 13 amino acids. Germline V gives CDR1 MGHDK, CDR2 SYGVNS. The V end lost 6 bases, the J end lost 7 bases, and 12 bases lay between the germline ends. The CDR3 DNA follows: TGTGCCAGCAGCAAGCAGGGGATCGGGGAGCTGTTTTTT. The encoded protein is CASSKQGIGELFF. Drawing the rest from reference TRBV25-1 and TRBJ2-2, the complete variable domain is EADIYQTPRYLVIGTGKKITLECSQTMGHDKMYWYQQDPGMELHLIHYSYGVNSTEKGDLSSESTVSRIRTEHFPLTLESARPSHTSQYLCASSKQGIGELFFGEGSRLTVL.

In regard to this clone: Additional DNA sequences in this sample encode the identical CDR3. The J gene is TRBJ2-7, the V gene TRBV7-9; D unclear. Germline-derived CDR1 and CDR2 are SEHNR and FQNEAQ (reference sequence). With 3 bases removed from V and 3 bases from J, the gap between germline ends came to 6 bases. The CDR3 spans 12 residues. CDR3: CASSLTGYEQYF. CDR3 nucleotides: TGTGCCAGCAGCTTGACTGGCTACGAGCAGTACTTC.

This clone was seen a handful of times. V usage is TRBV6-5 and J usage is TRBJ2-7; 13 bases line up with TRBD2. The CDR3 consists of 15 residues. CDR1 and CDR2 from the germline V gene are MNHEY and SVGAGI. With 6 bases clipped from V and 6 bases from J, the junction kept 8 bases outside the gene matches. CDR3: CASSPGLAGAGEQYF. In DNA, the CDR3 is TGTGCCAGCAGCCCCGGACTAGCGGGAGCCGGCGAGCAGTACTTC.

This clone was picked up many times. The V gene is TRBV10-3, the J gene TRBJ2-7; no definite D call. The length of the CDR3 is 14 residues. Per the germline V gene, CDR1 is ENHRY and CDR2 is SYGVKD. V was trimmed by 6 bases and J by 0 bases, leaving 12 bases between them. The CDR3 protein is CAISDSRTSYEQYF. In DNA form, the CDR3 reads TGTGCCATCAGCGATAGCCGTACCTCCTACGAGCAGTACTTC.

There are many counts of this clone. The CDR3: CACSAETGELFF. Here the CDR3 DNA reads TGTGCCTGTAGCGCCGAAACCGGGGAGCTGTTTTTT. The chain has TRBV30 and TRBJ2-2; D is possibly TRBD2 (5 bases). Germline CDR1 and CDR2: GTSNPN and SVGIG (reference sequence). The germline V and J ends were trimmed by 6 bases and 5 bases, with 10 bases remaining between them. The CDR3 is 12 amino acids.

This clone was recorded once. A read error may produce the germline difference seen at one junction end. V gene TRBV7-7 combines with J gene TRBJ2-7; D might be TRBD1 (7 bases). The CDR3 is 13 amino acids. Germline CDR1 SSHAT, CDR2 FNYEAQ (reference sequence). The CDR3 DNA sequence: TGTGCTAGCAGCTTAGCCCAGGGGGGCGAGCAGTACTTC. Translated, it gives CASSLAQGGEQYF.

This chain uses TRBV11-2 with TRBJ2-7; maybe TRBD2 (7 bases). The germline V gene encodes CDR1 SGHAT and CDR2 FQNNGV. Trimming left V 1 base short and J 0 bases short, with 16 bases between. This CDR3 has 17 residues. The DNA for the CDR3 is TGTGCCAGCAGCTTAGTGTTGGGGGGGCCAAACTCCTACGAGCAGTACTTC. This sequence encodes CASSLVLGGPNSYEQYF.

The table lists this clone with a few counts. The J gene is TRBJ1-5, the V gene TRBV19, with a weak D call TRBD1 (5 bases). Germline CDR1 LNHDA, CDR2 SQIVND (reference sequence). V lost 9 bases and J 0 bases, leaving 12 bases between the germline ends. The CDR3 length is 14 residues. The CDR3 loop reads CASGTQDSNQPQHF. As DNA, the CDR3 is TGTGCCAGCGGGACTCAAGATAGCAATCAGCCCCAGCATTTT.

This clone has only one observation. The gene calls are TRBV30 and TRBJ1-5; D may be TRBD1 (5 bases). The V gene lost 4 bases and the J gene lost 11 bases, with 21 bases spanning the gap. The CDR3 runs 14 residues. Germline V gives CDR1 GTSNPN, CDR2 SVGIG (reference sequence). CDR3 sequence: CAWTSRSPGGAQHF. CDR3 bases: TGTGCCTGGACCTCCCGTTCTCCTGGGGGGGCCCAGCATTTT.

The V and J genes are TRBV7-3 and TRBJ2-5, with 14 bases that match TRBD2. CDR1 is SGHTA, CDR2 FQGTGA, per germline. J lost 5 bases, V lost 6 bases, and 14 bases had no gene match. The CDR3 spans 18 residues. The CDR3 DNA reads TGTGCCAGCAGATCCCGACCAGGACTAGCGGGGGGCGAGGAGACCCAGTACTTC. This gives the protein CASRSRPGLAGGEETQYF.